This T cell receptor beta chain was identified in a study of control samples from healthy donors and cancer patients. Some clones are missing from TCRdb's copy, which holds only in-frame ones; the method was immunoSEQ multiplex PCR. The sample records tens of thousands of clones, approximately 85% being singletons. The V end lost 5 bases, the J end lost 1 base, and 11 bases lay between the germline ends. CDR3 length equals 13 residues. Germline V lookup: CDR1 SQVTM, CDR2 ANQGSEA. Specimen: blood. This clonotype originated in a man between 40 and 49 years old in good health. The chain has TRBV29-1 and TRBJ1-2, with D unresolved. The CDR3 DNA follows: TGCAGCGTTCTAGGCCAGATTAACTATGGCTACACCTTC. This encodes CSVLGQINYGYTF.